These 4 T cell receptor beta chains came from one sample sequenced in a study of metastatic and nonmetastatic thyroid tumors. TCRdb used MiXCR to call clones anew from the PCR reads. The sample lists fewer than 20,000 clones, around 25% occurring once. The entire patient cohort was treatment-naive prior to thyroid surgery. The sequencing input was adjacent normal tissue. The receptor set was obtained from a female donor with papillary thyroid cancer or a benign thyroid nodule (not recorded which). Some clones in this sample may be carry-over from other donors' samples.

This clone was detected many times. This may be a read error: a much more frequent sequence differs by one nucleotide. V gene TRBV28 combines with J gene TRBJ1-5; the D gene is possibly TRBD1 (6 bases). CDR3 length equals 13 residues. Germline CDR1 reads MDHEN; CDR2 reads SYDVKM. Trimming removed 10 bases at V and 6 bases at J, with 16 bases between. The CDR3 here is CATEQGLGQPQHF. The CDR3 bases are TGTGCCACCGAACAGGGACTGGGTCAGCCCCAGCATTTT.

A word on this clone: The junction departs from the called germline gene at one end, perhaps through a read error. The chain joins TRBV12-3 or TRBV12-4 to TRBJ2-2; no reliable D call. The CDR3 runs to 15 residues. The CDR3 DNA reads TGTGCCAGCGGTTTGGAGATCTTTAGAACCGGGGAGCTGTTTTTT. This translates into CASGLEIFRTGELFF.

V and J are TRBV2 and TRBJ2-2; 16 bases align to TRBD2. The V segment lost 6 bases and the J segment 3 bases; nucleotides outside the gene matches: 4. CDR1 is SNHLY, CDR2 FYNNEI, per germline. The CDR3 totals 17 residues. The chain's CDR3 is CASRGLAGGPDTGELFF. The CDR3 DNA reads as TGTGCCAGCAGGGGACTAGCGGGGGGGCCAGACACCGGGGAGCTGTTTTTT.

This clone was recorded only once. The chain recombines TRBV7-2 with TRBJ2-7; maybe TRBD1 (6 bases). The ends were cut back, 4 bases at V and 6 bases at J, with 13 bases in the middle. The CDR3 consists of 13 residues. Germline CDR1 reads SGHTA; CDR2 reads FQGNSA. The CDR3 DNA sequence: TGTGCCAGCAGCTCCTTAGGGGGTGCCGAGCAGTACTTC. Translating it yields CASSSLGGAEQYF.